These T cell receptor beta chains were read from a single sample in a study of T-cell memory formation after mild COVID-19. MiXCR, applied by TCRdb to the 5' RACE reads, yields one record per CDR3 protein. The sample has around 370,000 distinct CDR3 sequences, approximately 21% seen once. Input material: PBMCs or a T cell subset sorted from them (not recorded which). The receptors were gathered from an adult woman who had mild COVID-19 (a few samples of this study predate the infection). Cell type and time point are not known. Each CDR3 is given with its conserved first and last residue. The D gene is left open where the match is weak. Not all rows give a size; the values are once, few, many and, for expanded clones, a class.

abundance	v_gene	j_gene	d_gene	CDR3nt	CDR3aa
NA	TRBV20-1	TRBJ2-1	NA	TGCACACCCCGGAGCCAGAATGAGCAGTTCTTC	CTPRSQNEQFF
NA	TRBV14	TRBJ1-2	NA	TGTGCCAGCAGCCTACTAGCTAACTATGGCTACACCTTC	CASSLLANYGYTF
NA	TRBV2	TRBJ2-7	TRBD1	TGTGCCAGCCGGTCACAGGGGCCGTCCTACGAGCAGTACTTC	CASRSQGPSYEQYF
once	TRBV19	TRBJ1-5	TRBD1	TGTGCCAGTACCAGGGGGGGCGCGGCCCAGCCCCAGCATTTT	CASTRGGAAQPQHF
NA	TRBV7-2	TRBJ1-5	NA	TGTGCCAGCAGCCTTGGGCAGGGGTATAGCAATCAGCCCCAGCATTTT	CASSLGQGYSNQPQHF
NA	TRBV20-1	TRBJ1-1	NA	TGCAGTCCGGGGGCGGGCGCTATGAACACTGAAGCTTTCTTT	CSPGAGAMNTEAFF
few	TRBV14	TRBJ2-7	NA	TGTGCCAGCAGCCAAGACCCGGGTCTGGGGGAGCAGTACTTC	CASSQDPGLGEQYF
once	TRBV25-1	TRBJ1-1	NA	TGTGCCAGCAGTGAGTCGGGAATGAACACTGAAGCTTTCTTT	CASSESGMNTEAFF
NA	TRBV25-1	TRBJ1-2	NA	TGTGCCACTCAACGGGCGGGTGCTAACTATGGCTACACCTTC	CATQRAGANYGYTF
NA	TRBV4-2	TRBJ2-5	NA	TGTGCCAGCAGCCAAGTGGGAGTCGGGGAGACCCAGTACTTC	CASSQVGVGETQYF
NA	TRBV25-1	TRBJ2-1	NA	TGTGCCAGCAGGCAAGGAGTTGAGAAGTTCTTC	CASRQGVEKFF
NA	TRBV7-8	TRBJ2-7	TRBD2	TGTGCCAGCAGCTTAGCTAGCGGGACCTCCTACGAGCAGTACTTC	CASSLASGTSYEQYF
NA	TRBV12-3/TRBV12-4	TRBJ2-7	NA	TGTGCCAGCAGCGGGGGACAGATCGTTAATAAGCAGTACTTC	CASSGGQIVNKQYF
few	TRBV6-5	TRBJ2-7	NA	TGTGCCAGCAGGGAGGGGGGCGGCTCCTACGAGCAGTACTTC	CASREGGGSYEQYF
NA	TRBV12-3/TRBV12-4	TRBJ2-2	NA	TGTGCCAGCAGATTATCAAGCGCCGGGGAGCTGTTTTTT	CASRLSSAGELFF
few	TRBV4-1	TRBJ1-2	NA	TGCGCCAGCAGCCAAGCAGTCACTAACTATGGCTACACCTTC	CASSQAVTNYGYTF
few	TRBV4-3	TRBJ2-7	TRBD1	TGCGCCAGCAGCCAACGGACAGGGCACTCCTACGAGCAGTACTTC	CASSQRTGHSYEQYF
few	TRBV20-1	TRBJ2-3	TRBD2	TGCAGTGCTAAGGGACTAGCGGGAGGGCCGGGCACAGATACGCAGTATTTT	CSAKGLAGGPGTDTQYF
few	TRBV6-2/TRBV6-3	TRBJ2-5	TRBD2	TGTGCCAGCAGTTACTCTGGTAGCGGGGGGGCCGAGGAGACCCAGTACTTC	CASSYSGSGGAEETQYF
NA	TRBV5-6	TRBJ2-6	NA	TGTGCCAGCACCCGCCGGGGGGCATACAGATCTGGGGCCAACGTCCTGACTTTC	CASTRRGAYRSGANVLTF
few	TRBV5-1	TRBJ1-5	NA	TGCGCCAGCAGCCCTAAGTTTGTATTTTATCAGCCCCAGCATTTT	CASSPKFVFYQPQHF
many	TRBV15	TRBJ2-3	NA	TGTGCCACCAGCAGAGAGGCAGGGCTGGGGGATACGCAGTATTTT	CATSREAGLGDTQYF
NA	TRBV3-1	TRBJ2-7	NA	TGTGCCAGCAGCCAGGCTTCTGGGAGGCCCCACTACGAGCAGTACTTC	CASSQASGRPHYEQYF
NA	TRBV5-4	TRBJ1-2	NA	TGTGCCAGCAGCTTGTCCGTACAGGACTACACCTTC	CASSLSVQDYTF
NA	TRBV5-1	TRBJ2-1	NA	TGCGCCAGCAGCTTGGCAGGGGAGGTGCAGTTCTTC	CASSLAGEVQFF
NA	TRBV24-1	TRBJ2-1	NA	TGTGCCACCAGTGGGCAGTCCTACAATGAGCAGTTCTTC	CATSGQSYNEQFF
NA	TRBV5-6	TRBJ2-5	NA	TGTGCCAGCAGCTTGGAACAGGTTGCGGAGACCCAGTACTTC	CASSLEQVAETQYF
few	TRBV7-2	TRBJ1-1	TRBD1	TGTGCCAGCAGCCCCGGACAGGGCGGGAGAACTGAAGCTTTCTTT	CASSPGQGGRTEAFF
few	TRBV20-1	TRBJ2-3	NA	TGCAGTGCTAGACTAGCGACAGATACGCAGTATTTT	CSARLATDTQYF